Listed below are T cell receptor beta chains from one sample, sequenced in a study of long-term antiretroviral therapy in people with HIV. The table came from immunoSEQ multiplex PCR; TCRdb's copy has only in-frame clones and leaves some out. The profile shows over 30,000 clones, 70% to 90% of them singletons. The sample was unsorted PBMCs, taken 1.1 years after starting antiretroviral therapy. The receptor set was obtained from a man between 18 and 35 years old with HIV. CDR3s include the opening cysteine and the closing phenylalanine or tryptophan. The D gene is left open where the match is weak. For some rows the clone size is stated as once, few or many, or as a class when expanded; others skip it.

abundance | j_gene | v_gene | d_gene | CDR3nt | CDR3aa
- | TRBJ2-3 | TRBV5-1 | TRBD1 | TGCGCCAGCAACTACCGGGACAGGGCAGGAGATACGCAGTATTTT | CASNYRDRAGDTQYF
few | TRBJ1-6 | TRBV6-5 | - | TGTGCCAGCAGCGACGGGGGCTCACCCCTCCACTTT | CASSDGGSPLHF
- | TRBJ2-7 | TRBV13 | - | TGTGCCAGCAGCTTAGGGAGCGGTGGGGCTTACGAGCAGTACTTC | CASSLGSGGAYEQYF
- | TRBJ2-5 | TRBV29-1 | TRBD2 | TGCAGCGTTGTCAGCGGGGGGGAGACCCAGTACTTC | CSVVSGGETQYF
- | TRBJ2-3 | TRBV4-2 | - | TGTGCCAGCAGCCTGACTAGCACAGATACGCAGTATTTT | CASSLTSTDTQYF
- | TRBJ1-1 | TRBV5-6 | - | TGTGCCAGCAGCTTGATGGGGGGAGGCACTGAAGCTTTCTTT | CASSLMGGGTEAFF
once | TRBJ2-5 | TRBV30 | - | TGTGCCTGGAGCGAAGACAGGTATCAAGAGACCCAGTACTTC | CAWSEDRYQETQYF
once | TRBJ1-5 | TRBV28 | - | TGTGCCAGCGGGTTTTGGGATAGCAATCAGCCCCAGCATTTT | CASGFWDSNQPQHF
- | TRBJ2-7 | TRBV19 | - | TGTGCCAGTAGTTTGACCCAGCAGGGCTCCTACGAGCAGTACTTC | CASSLTQQGSYEQYF
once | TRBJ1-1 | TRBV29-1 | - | TGCAGCGTGGACCGACAGAACACTGAAGCTTTCTTT | CSVDRQNTEAFF
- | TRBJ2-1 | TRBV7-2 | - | TGTGCCAGCAGCCGCGCTGCCTACAATGAGCAGTTCTTC | CASSRAAYNEQFF
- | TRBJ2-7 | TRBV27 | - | TGTGCCAGCAGACCCATCTTCGACAGGTCGTCCTACGAGCAGTACTTC | CASRPIFDRSSYEQYF
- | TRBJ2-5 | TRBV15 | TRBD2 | TGTGCCACCAGCATAGCGGGGGGGCGAGAGACCCAGTACTTC | CATSIAGGRETQYF
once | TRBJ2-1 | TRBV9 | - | TGTGCCAGCAGCGTAGTCCCTTACAATGAGCAGTTCTTC | CASSVVPYNEQFF
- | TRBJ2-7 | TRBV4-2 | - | TGTGCCAGCAGCCAAGCCGACAGGTCCAGCTCCTACGAGCAGTACTTC | CASSQADRSSSYEQYF
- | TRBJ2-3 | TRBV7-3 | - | TGTGCCAGCAGCCCAGGTGCGGATACGCAGTATTTT | CASSPGADTQYF
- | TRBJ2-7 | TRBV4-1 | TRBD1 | TGCGCCAGCAGCCCAGAAGGGACAGGGGGCGAGCAGTACTTC | CASSPEGTGGEQYF
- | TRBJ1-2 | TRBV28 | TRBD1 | TGTGCCAGCAGTCCGTTGCTTCGGGACAGGGGCTATGGCTACACCTTC | CASSPLLRDRGYGYTF
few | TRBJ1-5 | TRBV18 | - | TGTGCCAGCTCACCGAGACTTAGCAATCAGCCCCAGCATTTT | CASSPRLSNQPQHF